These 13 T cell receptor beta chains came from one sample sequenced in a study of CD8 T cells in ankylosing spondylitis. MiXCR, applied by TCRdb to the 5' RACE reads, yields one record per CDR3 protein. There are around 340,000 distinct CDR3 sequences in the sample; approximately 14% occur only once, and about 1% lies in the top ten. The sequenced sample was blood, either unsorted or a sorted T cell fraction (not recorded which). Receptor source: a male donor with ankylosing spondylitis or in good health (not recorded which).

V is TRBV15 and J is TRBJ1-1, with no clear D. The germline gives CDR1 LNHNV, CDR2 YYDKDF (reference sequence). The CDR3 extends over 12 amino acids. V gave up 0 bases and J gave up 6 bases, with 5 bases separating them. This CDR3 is CATSRDSPEAFF. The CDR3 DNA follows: TGTGCCACCAGCAGAGATTCCCCTGAAGCTTTCTTT.

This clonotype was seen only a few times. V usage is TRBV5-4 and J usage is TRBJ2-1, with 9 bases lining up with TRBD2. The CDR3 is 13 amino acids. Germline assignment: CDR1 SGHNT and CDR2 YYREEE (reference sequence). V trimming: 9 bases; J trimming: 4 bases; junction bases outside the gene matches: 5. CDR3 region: CATRLAAYNEQFF. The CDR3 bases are TGTGCCACTCGACTAGCGGCTTACAATGAGCAGTTCTTC. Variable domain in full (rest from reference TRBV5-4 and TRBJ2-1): ETGVTQSPTHLIKTRGQQVTLRCSSQSGHNTVSWYQQALGQGPQFIFQYYREEENGRGNFPPRFSGLQFPNYSSELNVNALELDDSALYLCATRLAAYNEQFFGPGTRLTVL.

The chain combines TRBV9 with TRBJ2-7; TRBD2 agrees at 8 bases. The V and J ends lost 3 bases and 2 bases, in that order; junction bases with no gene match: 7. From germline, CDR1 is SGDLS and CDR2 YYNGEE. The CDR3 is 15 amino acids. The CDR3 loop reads CASSALAGPTYEQYF. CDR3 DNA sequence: TGTGCCAGCAGCGCTTTAGCGGGGCCGACCTACGAGCAGTACTTC.

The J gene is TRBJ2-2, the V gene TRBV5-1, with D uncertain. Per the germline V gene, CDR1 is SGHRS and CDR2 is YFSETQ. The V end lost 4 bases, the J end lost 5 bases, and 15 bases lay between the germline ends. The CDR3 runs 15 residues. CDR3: CASSPRTQQTGELFF. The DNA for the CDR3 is TGCGCCAGCAGCCCCCGGACCCAACAAACCGGGGAGCTGTTTTTT.

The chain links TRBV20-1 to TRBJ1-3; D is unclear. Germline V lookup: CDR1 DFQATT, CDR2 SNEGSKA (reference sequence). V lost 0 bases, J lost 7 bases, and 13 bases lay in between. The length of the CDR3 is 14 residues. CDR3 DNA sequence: TGCAGTGCTAGAGAGAAGGGTAAAGTCAACACCATATATTTT. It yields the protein CSAREKGKVNTIYF.

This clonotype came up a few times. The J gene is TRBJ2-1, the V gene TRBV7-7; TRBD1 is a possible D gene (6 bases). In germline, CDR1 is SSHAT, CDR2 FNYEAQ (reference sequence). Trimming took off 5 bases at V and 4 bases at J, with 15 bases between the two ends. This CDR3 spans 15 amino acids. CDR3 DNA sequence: TGTGCCAGCAGCGCAGGGGTACAGTCGTACAATGAGCAGTTCTTC. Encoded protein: CASSAGVQSYNEQFF.

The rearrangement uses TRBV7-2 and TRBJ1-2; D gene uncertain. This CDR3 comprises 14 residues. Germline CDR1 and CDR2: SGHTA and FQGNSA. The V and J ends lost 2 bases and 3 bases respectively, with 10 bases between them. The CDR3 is CASSLSQEDYGYTF. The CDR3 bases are TGTGCCAGCAGCTTATCCCAGGAGGACTATGGCTACACCTTC.

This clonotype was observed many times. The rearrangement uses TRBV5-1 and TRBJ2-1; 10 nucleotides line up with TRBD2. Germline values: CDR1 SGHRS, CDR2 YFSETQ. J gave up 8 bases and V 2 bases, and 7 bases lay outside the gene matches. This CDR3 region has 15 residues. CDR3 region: CASSLSGRAVDEQFF. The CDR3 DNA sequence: TGCGCCAGCAGCTTAAGCGGGAGGGCAGTGGATGAGCAGTTCTTC.

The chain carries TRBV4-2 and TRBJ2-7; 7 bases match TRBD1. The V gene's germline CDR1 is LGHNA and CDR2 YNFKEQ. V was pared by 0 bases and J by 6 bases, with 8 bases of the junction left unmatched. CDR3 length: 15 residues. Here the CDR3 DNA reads TGTGCCAGCAGCCAAGATCACGGACAGGATGGCGAGCAGTACTTC. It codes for CASSQDHGQDGEQYF.

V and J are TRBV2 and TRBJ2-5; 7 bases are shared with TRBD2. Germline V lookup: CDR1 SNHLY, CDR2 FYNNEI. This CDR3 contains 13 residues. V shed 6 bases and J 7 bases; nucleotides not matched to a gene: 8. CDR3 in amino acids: CASSADSGGTQYF. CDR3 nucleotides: TGTGCCAGCAGCGCAGACTCGGGAGGGACCCAGTACTTC.

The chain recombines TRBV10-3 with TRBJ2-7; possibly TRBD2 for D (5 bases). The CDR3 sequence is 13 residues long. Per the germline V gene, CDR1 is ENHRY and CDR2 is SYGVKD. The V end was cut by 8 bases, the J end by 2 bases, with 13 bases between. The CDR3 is CAIGLRRTYEQYF. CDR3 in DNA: TGTGCCATCGGCCTCAGGAGGACCTACGAGCAGTACTTC.

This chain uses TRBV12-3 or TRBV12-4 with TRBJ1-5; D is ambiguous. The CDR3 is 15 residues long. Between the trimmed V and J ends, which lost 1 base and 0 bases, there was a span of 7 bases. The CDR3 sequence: CASSLGYYSNQPQHF. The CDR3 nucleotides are TGTGCCAGCAGTTTAGGGTATTATAGCAATCAGCCCCAGCATTTT.

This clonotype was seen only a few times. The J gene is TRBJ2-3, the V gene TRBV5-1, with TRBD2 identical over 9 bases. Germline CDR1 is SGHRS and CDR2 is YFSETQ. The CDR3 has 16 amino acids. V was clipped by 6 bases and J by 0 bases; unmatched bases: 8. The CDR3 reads CASTLALAGSTDTQYF. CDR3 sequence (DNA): TGCGCCAGCACCCTTGCCCTAGCGGGGAGCACAGATACGCAGTATTTT.